The 23 T cell receptor beta chains reported below all come from one sample, sequenced in a study of blood T cell repertoires in COVID-19. The method was immunoSEQ multiplex PCR; TCRdb's version includes in-frame clones alone and lacks a portion of them. The repertoire includes some 250,000 clones, 70% to 85% of them detected once, and 3.3% sits in the top ten. Specimen: peripheral blood. Source of these receptors: a woman aged 80 or over with acute or convalescent COVID-19.

This rearrangement joins TRBV10-3 to TRBJ1-2; 9 nucleotides line up with TRBD1. Germline assignment: CDR1 ENHRY and CDR2 SYGVKD. V was pared by 4 bases and J by 2 bases, with 8 bases of the junction left unmatched. This CDR3 has 16 residues. CDR3 residues: CAISGAGTGPNYGYTF. For the CDR3, the DNA is TGTGCCATCAGTGGGGCGGGGACAGGGCCCAACTATGGCTACACCTTC.

The CDR3 reads CASSPGTISTGNTIYF. The CDR3 nucleotides are TGCGCCAGCAGCCCAGGAACCATCTCAACTGGAAACACCATATATTTT. The rearrangement uses TRBV5-1 and TRBJ1-3; D remains ambiguous. CDR3 length: 16 amino acids. V was trimmed by 4 bases and J by 2 bases, leaving 16 bases between them. The V gene's germline CDR1 is SGHRS and CDR2 YFSETQ.

DNA of the CDR3: TGTGCTAGTGGTCTAGGGAGCAATGAGCAGTTCTTC. Protein sequence: CASGLGSNEQFF. This rearrangement joins TRBV12-5 to TRBJ2-1, with TRBD2 as a possible D gene (5 bases). The CDR3 is 12 amino acids. Germline loops: CDR1 LGHNT, CDR2 FRNRAP. Trimming cost V 5 bases and J 6 bases, with 8 bases left between them.

CDR3 in DNA: TGCGCCAGCAGCCAGCGGGCCCGACAGGACCCCTACGAGCAGTACTTC. Its protein is CASSQRARQDPYEQYF. The chain joins TRBV4-1 to TRBJ2-7; perhaps TRBD1 as D (6 bases). The germline V gene has CDR1 MGHRA and CDR2 YSYEKL. CDR3 size: 16 residues. The V end lost 3 bases, the J end lost 2 bases, and 17 bases lay between the germline ends.

This rearrangement joins TRBV5-1 to TRBJ2-3, with 9 bases matching TRBD1. This CDR3 region has 16 residues. Looked up from germline, CDR1 is SGHRS and CDR2 is YFSETQ. The J segment lost 2 bases and the V segment lost 4 bases, leaving 8 bases of the junction unmatched. For the CDR3, the DNA is TGCGCCAGCAGCCCGGGACAGGGTAATCCCACAGATACGCAGTATTTT. Protein sequence: CASSPGQGNPTDTQYF.

V is TRBV2 and J is TRBJ2-4; tentatively, D is TRBD1 (7 bases). Germline lookup yields CDR1 SNHLY and CDR2 FYNNEI. V lost 11 bases and J lost 7, with 15 bases in between. CDR3 length equals 12 residues. CDR3 bases: TGTGCCTCCCGGAGGGGGCAGAACATTCAGTACTTC. Translating gives CASRRGQNIQYF.

This clone was seen a handful of times. The V and J genes are TRBV15 and TRBJ1-1, with unresolved D. Between the trimmed V and J ends, which lost 0 bases and 6 bases, there was a span of 11 bases. The CDR3 is 14 amino acids. Germline lookup yields CDR1 LNHNV and CDR2 YYDKDF (reference sequence). This CDR3 is CATSRDLISAEAFF. For the CDR3, the DNA is TGTGCCACCAGCAGAGATCTTATCAGTGCTGAAGCTTTCTTT.

This clone was detected once. The rearrangement joins TRBV5-5 to TRBJ2-2; no reliable D call. The CDR3 sequence is 12 residues long. Deletions cut 3 bases from V and 8 bases from J, with 8 bases between. Per germline, CDR1 SGHKS and CDR2 YYEKEE (reference sequence). The CDR3 is CASSSQRGELFF. The CDR3 DNA sequence: TGTGCCAGCAGCTCGCAGAGGGGGGAGCTGTTTTTT. Together with reference TRBV5-5 and TRBJ2-2, the CDR3 gives the full variable domain: DAGVTQSPTHLIKTRGQQVTLRCSPISGHKSVSWYQQVLGQGPQFIFQYYEKEERGRGNFPDRFSARQFPNYSSELNVNALLLGDSALYLCASSSQRGELFFGEGSRLTVL.

There are a few counts of this clone. This chain connects TRBV7-9 to TRBJ1-2; D gene ambiguous. The CDR3 loop spans 13 amino acids. From germline, CDR1 is SEHNR and CDR2 FQNEAQ (reference sequence). Deletions cut 1 base from V and 8 bases from J, with 11 bases between. In nucleotides, the CDR3 is TGTGCCAGCAGCTTAGGCGGGGTCCAGGGCTACACCTTC. Amino acids: CASSLGGVQGYTF.

V usage is TRBV15 and J usage is TRBJ2-7; D is possibly TRBD2 (5 bases). The germline V and J ends were trimmed by 2 bases and 2 bases, with 16 bases remaining between them. The germline gives CDR1 LNHNV, CDR2 YYDKDF (reference sequence). CDR3 length: 16 residues. CDR3 sequence: CATSRPSSGITYEQYF. DNA of the CDR3: TGTGCCACCAGCAGACCCTCCTCCGGGATTACCTACGAGCAGTACTTC. The full variable domain, completed using reference TRBV15 and TRBJ2-7, is DAMVIQNPRYQVTQFGKPVTLSCSQTLNHNVMYWYQQKSSQAPKLLFHYYDKDFNNEADTPDNFQSRRPNTSFCFLDIRSPGLGDTAMYLCATSRPSSGITYEQYFGPGTRLTVT.

J is TRBJ1-2 and V is TRBV6-5; D is unclear. The V end was cut by 8 bases, the J end by 5 bases, with 21 bases between. This CDR3 is built from 15 residues. Germline lookup yields CDR1 MNHEY and CDR2 SVGAGI. CDR3 loop: CASGPESLTRYGYTF. The CDR3 coding sequence is TGTGCCAGCGGGCCAGAATCTTTGACACGTTATGGCTACACCTTC.

This chain connects TRBV3-1 (or the pseudogene TRBV3-2) to TRBJ2-5, with D possibly being TRBD2 (5 bases). Trimming cost V 4 bases and J 5 bases, with 20 bases left between them. This CDR3 has 16 residues. Germline V gives CDR1 LGHDT, CDR2 YNNKEL (reference sequence). The CDR3 DNA is TGTGCCAGCAGCCGTCCCCTTCTAGCAGTCGGGGAGACCCAGTACTTC. Translating gives CASSRPLLAVGETQYF.

The J gene is TRBJ2-3, the V gene TRBV4-3; 12 bases are a match to TRBD2. V dropped 4 bases and J dropped 6; count of bases not matched to a gene: 17. This CDR3 spans 19 amino acids. The V gene's germline CDR1 is LGHNA and CDR2 YSLEER. CDR3 bases: TGCGCCAGCAGCCTAAGGAGAGGGCCTAGCGGGGGGGCCGCGGATACGCAGTATTTT. This gives the protein CASSLRRGPSGGAADTQYF.

The chain joins TRBV6-5 to TRBJ2-7; D possibly corresponds to TRBD1 (5 bases). This CDR3 is 13 amino acids long. The V gene lost 2 bases and the J gene lost 3 bases, with 8 bases spanning the gap. CDR1 is MNHEY, CDR2 SVGAGI, per germline. The chain's CDR3 is CASSYGADYEQYF. In nucleotides, the CDR3 is TGTGCCAGCAGTTACGGGGCGGACTACGAGCAGTACTTC.

The V and J genes are TRBV25-1 and TRBJ2-2; D is unclear. This CDR3 comprises 13 residues. V was clipped by 8 bases and J by 4 bases, with 11 bases between them. Germline V gives CDR1 MGHDK, CDR2 SYGVNS. The CDR3 sequence: CASLEESTGELFF. Here the CDR3 DNA reads TGTGCCAGCCTCGAGGAGAGCACCGGGGAGCTGTTTTTT.

The chain employs TRBV7-9 and TRBJ2-7; D is perhaps TRBD1 (6 bases). Trimming took 5 bases from V and 0 from J, leaving 14 bases between them. Germline CDR1 reads SEHNR; CDR2 reads FQNEAQ (reference sequence). The CDR3 length is 15 residues. Written as DNA, the CDR3 is TGTGCCAGCAGCATAGGACAGAGCCTCTCCTACGAGCAGTACTTC. Translated, it gives CASSIGQSLSYEQYF.

This rearrangement joins TRBV5-4 to TRBJ2-3, with 9 bases identical to TRBD2. This CDR3 spans 15 amino acids. Germline CDR1 SGHNT, CDR2 YYREEE (reference sequence). V trimming: 9 bases; J trimming: 5 bases; junction bases outside the gene matches: 13. CDR3 region: CANSLYSGSVDTQYF. Written as DNA, the CDR3 is TGTGCCAACTCACTCTATAGCGGGAGTGTAGATACGCAGTATTTT.

This clone was observed a handful of times. The chain links TRBV10-1 to TRBJ1-2, with D unclear. From germline, CDR1 is WNHNN and CDR2 SYGVQD (reference sequence). The CDR3 spans 15 residues. The V end lost 0 bases, the J end lost 3 bases, and 11 bases lay between the germline ends. The CDR3 coding sequence is TGCGCCAGCAGTGAGTCTCTCAGGTTGGACTATGGCTACACCTTC. Translating gives CASSESLRLDYGYTF.

CDR3 in DNA: TGTGCCAGCAGTGTACACAGGACGACCCCCAGCACAGATACGCAGTATTTT. It encodes CASSVHRTTPSTDTQYF. The V gene is TRBV2, the J gene TRBJ2-3; D possibly corresponds to TRBD1 (5 bases). With 4 bases removed from V and 0 bases from J, the gap between germline ends came to 17 bases. Germline V gives CDR1 SNHLY, CDR2 FYNNEI. The CDR3 covers 17 residues. Complete variable domain (other parts from reference TRBV2 and TRBJ2-3): EPEVTQTPSHQVTQMGQEVILRCVPISNHLYFYWYRQILGQKVEFLVSFYNNEISEKSEIFDDQFSVERPDGSNFTLKIRSTKLEDSAMYFCASSVHRTTPSTDTQYFGPGTRLTVL.

This chain joins TRBV6-1 and TRBJ2-4; 8 nucleotides line up with TRBD2. This CDR3 has 14 amino acids. CDR1 is MNHNS, CDR2 SASEGT, per germline. Unmatched junction bases numbered 6, after V lost 6 bases and J lost 5 bases. CDR3 protein: CASSKRESQNIQYF. CDR3 DNA: TGTGCCAGCAGCAAGCGGGAGTCCCAAAACATTCAGTACTTC.

The chain combines TRBV7-9 with TRBJ1-2; maybe TRBD1 (6 bases). Germline lookup yields CDR1 SEHNR and CDR2 FQNEAQ (reference sequence). The CDR3 length is 15 residues. V lost 4 bases, J lost 8 bases, and 20 bases lay in between. CDR3 sequence reads: CASSSSAGESGGYTF. CDR3 nucleotide sequence: TGTGCCAGCAGCTCTTCCGCAGGGGAGAGTGGCGGCTACACCTTC.

CDR3 protein: CASLGGLISSGANVLTF. The DNA of the CDR3 is TGTGCCAGCCTCGGGGGACTGATCAGCTCTGGGGCCAACGTCCTGACTTTC. The chain uses TRBV5-6 and TRBJ2-6, with a weak D call TRBD2 (6 bases). CDR1 is SGHDT and CDR2 is YYEEEE in the germline V gene. The germline V and J ends were trimmed by 7 bases and 0 bases, with 17 bases remaining between them. The CDR3 covers 17 residues. The full variable domain, its missing parts supplied by reference TRBV5-6 and TRBJ2-6, is DAGVTQSPTHLIKTRGQQVTLRCSPKSGHDTVSWYQQALGQGPQFIFQYYEEEERQRGNFPDRFSGHQFPNYSSELNVNALLLGDSALYLCASLGGLISSGANVLTFGAGSRLTVL.

V gene TRBV19 combines with J gene TRBJ2-2; no firm D call. This CDR3 contains 13 residues. Deletions cut 10 bases from V and 2 bases from J, with 11 bases between. CDR1 is LNHDA, CDR2 SQIVND, per germline (reference sequence). In DNA form, the CDR3 reads TGTGCCATCATGGAGCGCAACACCGGGGAGCTGTTTTTT. Translated: CAIMERNTGELFF.